The present T cell receptor (beta chain) was sequenced within a study of radiotherapy plus CTLA-4 blockade in lung cancer. Background on the study: Disease control reached roughly 33%, with objective responses in approximately 17%. Study-wide results and limits: Early shifts in blood T cell clones, with interferon-beta, reportedly predicted response best.

A note on this clone: Its antigen remains unidentified.

The germline V gene encodes CDR1 MNHEY and CDR2 SMNVEV (reference sequence). This CDR3 has 15 residues. The germline V and J ends were trimmed by 8 bases and 3 bases, with 19 bases remaining between them. Assay used: immunoSEQ multiplex PCR; TCRdb lists only in-frame clones, some missing. This table holds about 57,000 clones, 70% to 85% found once. People whose metastatic non-small-cell lung cancer was chemo-refractory got focal radiation along with CTLA-4 blockade by ipilimumab. The receptor was derived from a human donor with non-small cell lung cancer who had a complete response to radiotherapy plus ipilimumab. This sequence joins TRBV27 and TRBJ1-2; TRBD1 might be the D (6 bases). The sample was peripheral blood, taken from a patient treated with radiotherapy plus ipilimumab. The CDR3 DNA follows: TGTGCCAGCCATCCTTACGCCCCAGGGGACTATGGCTACACCTTC. Protein sequence: CASHPYAPGDYGYTF.